This T cell receptor (beta chain) stems from a study of metastatic and nonmetastatic thyroid tumors. Study-wide context: Repertoire comparisons spanned blood and tumor or nodule tissue from malignant and benign thyroid patients. Whole-study findings and limits: Reports indicated that malignant thyroid tumors showed significantly higher TCR beta diversity than benign nodules did, in blood and tumor.

Authors' analysis steps: A distant-metastasis classifier for papillary thyroid cancer was built using CDR3 differences across clinicopathological groups. MiXCR re-clonotyped the PCR reads for TCRdb. The V and J calls were not made by the authors but by TCRdb's processing. The sample has around 34,000 clones, less than 30% seen once; the top ten hold 7.8%. The sample holds a few counts of this clone. Antigen specificity is unknown. None of the patients had undergone any treatment ahead of thyroid surgery. Trimming pared 2 bases from V and 3 bases from J, leaving 5 bases between. The germline CDR1 and CDR2 sequences are MNHEY and SVGEGT. The CDR3 totals 13 residues.

This TCR derives from a female donor with papillary thyroid cancer or a benign thyroid nodule (not recorded which). Some clones in this sample may be carry-over from other donors' samples. The sample consisted of blood. The V call is TRBV6-2 or TRBV6-3, the J call TRBJ2-1; D possibly corresponds to TRBD2 (5 bases). The DNA for the CDR3 is TGTGCCAGCAGTTACCGGGACTACAATGAGCAGTTCTTC. It codes for CASSYRDYNEQFF.